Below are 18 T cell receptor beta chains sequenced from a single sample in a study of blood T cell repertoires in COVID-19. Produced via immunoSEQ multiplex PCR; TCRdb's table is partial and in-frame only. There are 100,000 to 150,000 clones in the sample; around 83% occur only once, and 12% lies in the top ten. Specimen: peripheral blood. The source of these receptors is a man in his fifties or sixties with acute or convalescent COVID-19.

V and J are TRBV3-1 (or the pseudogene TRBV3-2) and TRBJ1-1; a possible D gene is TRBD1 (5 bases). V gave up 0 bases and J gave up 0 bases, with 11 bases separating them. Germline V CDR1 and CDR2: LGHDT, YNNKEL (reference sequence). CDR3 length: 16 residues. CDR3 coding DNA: TGTGCCAGCAGCCAAGATATGGGGGGGATGAACACTGAAGCTTTCTTT. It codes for CASSQDMGGMNTEAFF.

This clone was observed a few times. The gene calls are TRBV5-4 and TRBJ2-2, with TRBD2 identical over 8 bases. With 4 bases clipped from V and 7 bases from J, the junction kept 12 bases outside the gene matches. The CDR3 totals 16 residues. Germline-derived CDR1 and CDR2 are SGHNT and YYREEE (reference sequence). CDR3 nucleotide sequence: TGTGCCAGCAGCCCGGGTTCCGGGAGGGCCCACGGGGAGCTGTTTTTT. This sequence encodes CASSPGSGRAHGELFF.

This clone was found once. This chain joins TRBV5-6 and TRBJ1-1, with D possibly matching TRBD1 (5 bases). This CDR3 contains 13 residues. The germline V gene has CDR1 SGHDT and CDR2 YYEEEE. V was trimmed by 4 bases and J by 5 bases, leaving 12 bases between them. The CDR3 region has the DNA TGTGCCAGCAGCCAGATAAGGGGTACTGAAGCTTTCTTT. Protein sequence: CASSQIRGTEAFF.

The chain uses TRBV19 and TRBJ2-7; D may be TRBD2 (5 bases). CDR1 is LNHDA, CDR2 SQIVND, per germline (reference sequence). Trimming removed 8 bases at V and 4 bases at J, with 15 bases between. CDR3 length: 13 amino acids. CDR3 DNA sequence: TGTGCCAGTCAGATGGCGGCGGGTTACGAGCAGTACTTC. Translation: CASQMAAGYEQYF.

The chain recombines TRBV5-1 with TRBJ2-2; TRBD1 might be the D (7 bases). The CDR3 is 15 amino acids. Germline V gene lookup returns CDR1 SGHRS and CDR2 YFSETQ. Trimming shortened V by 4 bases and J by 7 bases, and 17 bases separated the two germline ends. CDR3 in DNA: TGCGCCAGCAGCCTCTACAGGGGAGGTTACGGGGAGCTGTTTTTT. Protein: CASSLYRGGYGELFF.

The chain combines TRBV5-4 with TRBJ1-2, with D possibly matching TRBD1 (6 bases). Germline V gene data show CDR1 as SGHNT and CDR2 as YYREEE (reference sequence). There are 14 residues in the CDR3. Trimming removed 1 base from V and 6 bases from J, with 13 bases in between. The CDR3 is CASSLRGGADGYTF. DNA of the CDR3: TGTGCCAGCAGCTTGAGGGGGGGCGCCGATGGCTACACCTTC.

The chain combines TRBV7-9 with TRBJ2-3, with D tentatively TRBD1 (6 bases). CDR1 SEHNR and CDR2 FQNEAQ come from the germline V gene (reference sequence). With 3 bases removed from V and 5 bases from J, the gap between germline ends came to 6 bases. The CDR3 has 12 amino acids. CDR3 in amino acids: CASSFRGDTQYF. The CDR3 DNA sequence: TGTGCCAGCAGCTTCAGGGGAGATACGCAGTATTTT.

As DNA, the CDR3 is TGTGCCAGCAGTGGGGGACAGGGGACAGGACGTCAGCCCCAGCATTTT. It codes for CASSGGQGTGRQPQHF. The chain links TRBV2 to TRBJ1-5, with TRBD1 matching 10 bases. Germline V lookup: CDR1 SNHLY, CDR2 FYNNEI. The J segment lost 6 bases and the V segment lost 4 bases, leaving 9 bases of the junction unmatched. The CDR3 is 16 residues long.

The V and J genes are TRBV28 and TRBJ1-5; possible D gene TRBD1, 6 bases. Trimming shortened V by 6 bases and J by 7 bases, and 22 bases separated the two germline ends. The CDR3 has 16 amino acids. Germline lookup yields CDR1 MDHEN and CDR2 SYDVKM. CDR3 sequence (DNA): TGTGCCAGCAGCCCATACTACAGGGTCCTTGAGCAGCCCCAGCATTTT. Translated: CASSPYYRVLEQPQHF.

Here the CDR3 DNA reads TGCGCCAACCAAAATGGGACTAGCGGGAATACCCTAACCTACGAGCAGTACTTC. This sequence encodes CANQNGTSGNTLTYEQYF. The genes are TRBV23-1 and TRBJ2-7; 13 nucleotides agree with TRBD2. TRBV23-1 is labeled an ORF, and its function is uncertain. The length of the CDR3 is 18 residues. The J segment lost 2 bases and the V segment lost 10 bases, leaving 17 bases of the junction unmatched.

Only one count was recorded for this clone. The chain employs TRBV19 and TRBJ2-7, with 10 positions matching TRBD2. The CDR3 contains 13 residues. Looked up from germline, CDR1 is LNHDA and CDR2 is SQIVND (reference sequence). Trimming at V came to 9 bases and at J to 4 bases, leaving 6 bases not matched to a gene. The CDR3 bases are TGTGCCAGCGCACTAGCGGGATCGTACGAGCAGTACTTC. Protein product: CASALAGSYEQYF.

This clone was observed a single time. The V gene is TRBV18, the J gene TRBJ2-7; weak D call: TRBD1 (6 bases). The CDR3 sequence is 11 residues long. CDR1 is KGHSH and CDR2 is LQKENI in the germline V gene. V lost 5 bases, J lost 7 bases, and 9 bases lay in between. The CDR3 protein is CASSADREQYF. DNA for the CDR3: TGTGCCAGCTCAGCGGACAGAGAGCAGTACTTC. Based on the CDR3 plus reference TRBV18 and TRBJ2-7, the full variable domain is NAGVMQNPRHLVRRRGQEARLRCSPMKGHSHVYWYRQLPEEGLKFMVYLQKENIIDESGMPKERFSAEFPKEGPSILRIQQVVRGDSAAYFCASSADREQYFGPGTRLTVT.

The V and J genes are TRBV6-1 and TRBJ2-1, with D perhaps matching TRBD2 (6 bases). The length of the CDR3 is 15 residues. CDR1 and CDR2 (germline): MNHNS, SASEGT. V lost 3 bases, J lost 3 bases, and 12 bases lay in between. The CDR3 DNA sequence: TGTGCCAGCAGTGAGGACGCGGGATACTACAATGAGCAGTTCTTC. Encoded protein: CASSEDAGYYNEQFF.

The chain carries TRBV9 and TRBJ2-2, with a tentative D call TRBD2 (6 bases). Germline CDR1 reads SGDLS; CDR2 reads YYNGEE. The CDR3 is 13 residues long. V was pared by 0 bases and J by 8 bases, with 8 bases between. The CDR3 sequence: CASSVAGGGELFF. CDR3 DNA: TGTGCCAGCAGCGTAGCCGGGGGTGGGGAGCTGTTTTTT.

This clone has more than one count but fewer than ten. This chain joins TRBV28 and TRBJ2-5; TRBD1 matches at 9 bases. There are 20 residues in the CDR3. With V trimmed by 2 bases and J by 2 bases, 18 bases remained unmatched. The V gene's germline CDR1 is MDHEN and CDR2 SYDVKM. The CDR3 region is CASSLRGNWGTGLGQETQYF. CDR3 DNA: TGTGCCAGCAGTTTACGGGGAAATTGGGGGACAGGGCTGGGGCAAGAGACCCAGTACTTC. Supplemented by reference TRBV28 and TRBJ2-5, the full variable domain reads DVKVTQSSRYLVKRTGEKVFLECVQDMDHENMFWYRQDPGLGLRLIYFSYDVKMKEKGDIPEGYSVSREKKERFSLILESASTNQTSMYLCASSLRGNWGTGLGQETQYFGPGTRLLVL.

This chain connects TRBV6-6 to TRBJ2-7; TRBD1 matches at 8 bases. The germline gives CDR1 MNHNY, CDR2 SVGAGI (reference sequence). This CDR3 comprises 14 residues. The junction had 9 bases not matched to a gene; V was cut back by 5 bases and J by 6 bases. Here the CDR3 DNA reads TGTGCCAGCAGTGGTCGGACAGGGTGGTCCGAGCAGTACTTC. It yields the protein CASSGRTGWSEQYF.

CDR3 DNA sequence: TGCGCCAGCAGCCCACAGGGTGCCAAAAACATTCAGTACTTC. Its protein is CASSPQGAKNIQYF. This sequence joins TRBV5-1 and TRBJ2-4; D may be TRBD1 (6 bases). In germline, CDR1 is SGHRS, CDR2 YFSETQ. The V end lost 4 bases, the J end lost 1 base, and 9 bases lay between the germline ends. CDR3 size: 14 residues.

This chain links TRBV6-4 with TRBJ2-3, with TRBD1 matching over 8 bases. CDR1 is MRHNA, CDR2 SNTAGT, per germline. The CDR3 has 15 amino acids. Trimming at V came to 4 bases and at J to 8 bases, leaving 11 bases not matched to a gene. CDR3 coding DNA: TGTGCCAGCAGTGCCGGGACAGGCGGATCCGGTACGCAGTATTTT. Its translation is CASSAGTGGSGTQYF.